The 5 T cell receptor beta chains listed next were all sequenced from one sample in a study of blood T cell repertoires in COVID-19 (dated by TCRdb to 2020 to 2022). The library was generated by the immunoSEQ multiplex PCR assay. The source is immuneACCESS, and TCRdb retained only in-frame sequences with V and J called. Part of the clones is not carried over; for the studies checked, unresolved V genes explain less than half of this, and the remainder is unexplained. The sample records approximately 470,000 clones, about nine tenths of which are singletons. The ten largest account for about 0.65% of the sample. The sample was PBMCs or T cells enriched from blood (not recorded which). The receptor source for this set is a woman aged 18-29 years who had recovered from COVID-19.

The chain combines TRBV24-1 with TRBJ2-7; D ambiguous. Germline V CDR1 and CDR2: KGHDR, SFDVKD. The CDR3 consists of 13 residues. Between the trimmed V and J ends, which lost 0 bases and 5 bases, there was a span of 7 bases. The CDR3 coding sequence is TGTGCCACCAGTGATTTGGTGGGCCACGAGCAGTACTTC. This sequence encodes CATSDLVGHEQYF.

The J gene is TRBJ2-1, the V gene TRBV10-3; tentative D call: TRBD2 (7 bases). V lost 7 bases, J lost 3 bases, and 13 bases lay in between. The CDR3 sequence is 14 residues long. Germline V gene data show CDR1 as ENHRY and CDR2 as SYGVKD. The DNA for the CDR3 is TGTGCCATCAATGATAGGGGGGGCTACAATGAGCAGTTCTTC. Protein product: CAINDRGGYNEQFF.

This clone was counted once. The CDR3 DNA reads as TGTGCCAGCAGCTCGTCGGGACTAGCGGGGAATGTGAATGAGCAGTTCTTC. Translation: CASSSSGLAGNVNEQFF. V gene TRBV13 combines with J gene TRBJ2-1, with 13 nucleotides matching TRBD2. The CDR3 length is 17 residues. Germline assignment: CDR1 PRHDT and CDR2 FYEKMQ (reference sequence). V trimming: 4 bases; J trimming: 7 bases; junction bases outside the gene matches: 10.

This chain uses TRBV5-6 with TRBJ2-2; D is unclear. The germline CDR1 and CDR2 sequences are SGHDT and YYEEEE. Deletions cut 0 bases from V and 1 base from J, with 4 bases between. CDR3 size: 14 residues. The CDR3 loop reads CASSLVVNTGELFF. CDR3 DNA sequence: TGTGCCAGCAGCTTGGTAGTGAACACCGGGGAGCTGTTTTTT. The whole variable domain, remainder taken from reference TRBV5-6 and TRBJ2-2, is DAGVTQSPTHLIKTRGQQVTLRCSPKSGHDTVSWYQQALGQGPQFIFQYYEEEERQRGNFPDRFSGHQFPNYSSELNVNALLLGDSALYLCASSLVVNTGELFFGEGSRLTVL.

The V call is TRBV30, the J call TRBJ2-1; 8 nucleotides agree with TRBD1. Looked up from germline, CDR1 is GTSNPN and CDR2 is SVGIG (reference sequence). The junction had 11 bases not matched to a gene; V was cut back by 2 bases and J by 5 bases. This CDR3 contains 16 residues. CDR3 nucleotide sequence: TGTGCCTGGAGTAGCCCCCGGACAGGGAGAGACAATGAGCAGTTCTTC. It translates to CAWSSPRTGRDNEQFF.